This T cell receptor (beta chain) comes out of a study of shared clonotypes between healthy human individuals. Original processing methods: Because ImmunoSEQ provided only junction sequences with no quality scores, the filtering differed. Clones were sequenced by immunoSEQ multiplex PCR, and TCRdb holds only the in-frame ones, with some missing. The V and J calls and clone size were taken over from that table, and D and trimming were inferred from the DNA. The repertoire includes approximately 2.5 million clones, 90% to 95% of them detected once, and approximately 0.35% sits in the top ten. CDR1 is SGHNT and CDR2 is YYREEE in the germline V gene (reference sequence). V was clipped by 0 bases and J by 2 bases; unmatched bases: 7. The CDR3 is made up of 17 amino acids.

Material: naive CD4+ T cells from PBMCs. Specified subset: CD45RA+ positively selected. The V and J genes are TRBV5-4 and TRBJ2-7; 11 positions agree with TRBD2. The receptor was isolated from a man between 18 and 35 years old in good health. Some clones in this sample may be carry-over from other donors' samples. The CDR3 DNA sequence: TGTGCCAGCAGCTTGGGTCTAGCGGGAGGAATGGCCTACGAGCAGTACTTC. It yields the protein CASSLGLAGGMAYEQYF.